A single sample gave rise to the 21 T cell receptor beta chains below, sequenced in a study of chemoradiotherapy in HPV16-positive cancers. Produced via immunoSEQ multiplex PCR; TCRdb's table is partial and in-frame only. The repertoire holds about 3,500 clones, with around 85% as singletons. This specimen consisted of tumor tissue, obtained from a patient who underwent chemoradiotherapy. The receptors here all came from a human donor with HPV-associated anogenital cancer.

This chain joins TRBV4-3 and TRBJ2-3; possible D gene TRBD2, 7 bases. V lost 0 bases, J lost 2 bases, and 15 bases lay in between. Germline V lookup: CDR1 LGHNA, CDR2 YSLEER. There are 17 residues in the CDR3. The CDR3 nucleotides read TGCGCCAGCAGCCAAGATAGGGGGGGCGGGGCCACAGATACGCAGTATTTT. It yields the protein CASSQDRGGGATDTQYF.

The J gene is TRBJ1-4, the V gene TRBV5-6, with a weak D call TRBD1 (6 bases). V was pared by 5 bases and J by 7 bases, with 15 bases between. CDR1 and CDR2 from the germline V gene are SGHDT and YYEEEE. The CDR3 totals 14 residues. The CDR3 loop is CASRRKGGGEKLFF. CDR3 DNA sequence: TGTGCCAGCAGGCGTAAAGGGGGGGGTGAAAAACTGTTTTTT.

The V and J genes are TRBV13 and TRBJ2-7, with 9 bases aligning to TRBD1. CDR3 length equals 16 residues. The V gene end was trimmed by 4 bases and the J gene end by 3 bases; junction bases not matched to a gene: 10. The germline V gene encodes CDR1 PRHDT and CDR2 FYEKMQ (reference sequence). DNA for the CDR3: TGTGCCAGCAGCTCCACAGGGGGCCAATCTCTCTACGAGCAGTACTTC. As protein: CASSSTGGQSLYEQYF.

Here the CDR3 DNA reads TGTGCCAGCAGCAACCGCCTGAGCTCCTACAATGAGCAGTTCTTC. It encodes CASSNRLSSYNEQFF. The V and J genes are TRBV5-8 and TRBJ2-1; D remains ambiguous. The CDR3 sequence is 15 residues long. V shed 4 bases and J shed 0 bases, with 11 bases lying between them. Germline loops: CDR1 SGHTS, CDR2 YDEGEE.

This clone was detected only once. The rearrangement joins TRBV25-1 to TRBJ2-3, with 10 bases identical to TRBD2. From germline, CDR1 is MGHDK and CDR2 SYGVNS. The ends lost 0 bases at V and 6 bases at J; junction bases unmatched: 6. The CDR3 length is 16 residues. In DNA, the CDR3 is TGTGCCAGCAGTGAATATAATAGCGGGGGGTTGGATACGCAGTATTTT. The encoded protein is CASSEYNSGGLDTQYF.

The V gene is TRBV28, the J gene TRBJ2-5, with TRBD2 matching 11 bases. Germline V lookup: CDR1 MDHEN, CDR2 SYDVKM. Trimming cost V 5 bases and J 8 bases; bases outside gene matches: 7. The CDR3 has 14 residues. The CDR3 bases are TGTGCCAGCAGTATCGGGACTAGCGGACTAACCCAGTACTTC. It codes for CASSIGTSGLTQYF.

The rearrangement links TRBV9 to TRBJ2-6, with 9 bases aligning to TRBD1. The CDR3 extends over 17 amino acids. J was trimmed by 0 bases and V by 9 bases; bases with no gene match: 10. CDR1 and CDR2 (germline): SGDLS, YYNGEE. This chain's CDR3 is CATSVGQGLSGANVLTF. As DNA, the CDR3 is TGTGCCACCTCGGTGGGACAGGGACTCTCTGGGGCCAACGTCCTGACTTTC.

The chain uses TRBV18 and TRBJ2-7, with 10 bases lining up with TRBD1. CDR3 size: 15 residues. Germline CDR1 is KGHSH and CDR2 is LQKENI. The junction had 11 bases not matched to a gene; V was cut back by 5 bases and J by 7 bases. The DNA of the CDR3 is TGTGCCAGCTCATCCCATACCGGGACAGGGGATGAGCAGTACTTC. This gives the protein CASSSHTGTGDEQYF. Full variable domain (missing parts from reference TRBV18 and TRBJ2-7): NAGVMQNPRHLVRRRGQEARLRCSPMKGHSHVYWYRQLPEEGLKFMVYLQKENIIDESGMPKERFSAEFPKEGPSILRIQQVVRGDSAAYFCASSSHTGTGDEQYFGPGTRLTVT.

The chain couples TRBV6-4 to TRBJ2-2; D is unresolved. Germline V CDR1 and CDR2: MRHNA, SNTAGT. CDR3 length: 16 residues. Trimming removed 8 bases from V and 2 bases from J, with 18 bases in between. In DNA, the CDR3 is TGTGCCAGCTCCCCTTTCCGGCTTGGAAACACCGGGGAGCTGTTTTTT. Translated, it gives CASSPFRLGNTGELFF.

The gene calls are TRBV6-6 and TRBJ1-1; tentatively, D is TRBD1 (5 bases). The ends were cut back, 6 bases at V and 4 bases at J, with 15 bases in the middle. Germline loops: CDR1 MNHNY, CDR2 SVGAGI (reference sequence). CDR3 length: 14 amino acids. CDR3 in amino acids: CASRATRDFTEAFF. In nucleotides, the CDR3 is TGTGCCAGCAGAGCAACCCGGGACTTCACTGAAGCTTTCTTT.

This clone has a handful of counts. V usage is TRBV6-1 and J usage is TRBJ2-1; TRBD2 might be the D (7 bases). V dropped 4 bases and J dropped 3 bases, with 13 bases sitting between them. There are 15 residues in the CDR3. The V gene's germline CDR1 is MNHNS and CDR2 SASEGT. In DNA, the CDR3 is TGTGCCAGCAGTGCGGGGGGCGGGGACTACAATGAGCAGTTCTTC. This encodes CASSAGGGDYNEQFF.

The J gene is TRBJ2-2, the V gene TRBV4-1, with D perhaps TRBD1 or TRBD2 (5 bases each). V dropped 3 bases and J dropped 6 bases, with 8 bases sitting between them. The CDR3 loop spans 13 amino acids. Germline V gene data show CDR1 as MGHRA and CDR2 as YSYEKL. CDR3 in amino acids: CASSQGRAGELFF. In nucleotides, the CDR3 is TGCGCCAGCAGCCAGGGACGGGCCGGGGAGCTGTTTTTT.

The chain combines TRBV7-5 with TRBJ2-3. TRBV7-5 is reported as a pseudogene. The CDR3 sequence is 14 residues long. CDR3 sequence: CARSPPFATDTQYF. The CDR3 DNA follows: TGTGCCAGAAGCCCCCCTTTTGCCACAGATACGCAGTATTTT.

The chain joins TRBV7-9 to TRBJ2-5, with D possibly being TRBD1 (6 bases). Germline V gene sequence: CDR1 SEHNR, CDR2 FQNEAQ (reference sequence). This CDR3 is built from 13 residues. Trimming pared 0 bases from V and 6 bases from J, leaving 8 bases between. CDR3 in DNA: TGTGCCAGCAGCTTAGCGGACAGACAGACCCAGTACTTC. It codes for CASSLADRQTQYF.

V gene TRBV13 combines with J gene TRBJ2-7, with D maybe TRBD2 (8 bases). The CDR3 is made up of 16 amino acids. V lost 5 bases and J 6 bases, leaving 23 bases between the germline ends. Germline CDR1 reads PRHDT; CDR2 reads FYEKMQ (reference sequence). The CDR3 nucleotides are TGTGCCAGCAGCAGGGACAGCCGGGGGGGAAGGGGCGAGCAGTACTTC. It codes for CASSRDSRGGRGEQYF. The full variable domain, its missing parts supplied by reference TRBV13 and TRBJ2-7, is AAGVIQSPRHLIKEKRETATLKCYPIPRHDTVYWYQQGPGQDPQFLISFYEKMQSDKGSIPDRFSAQQFSDYHSELNMSSLELGDSALYFCASSRDSRGGRGEQYFGPGTRLTVT.

The J gene is TRBJ2-1, the V gene TRBV5-1; 7 nucleotides match TRBD1. The V and J ends lost 3 bases and 2 bases, in that order; junction bases with no gene match: 5. Germline V CDR1 and CDR2: SGHRS, YFSETQ. The CDR3 is made up of 15 amino acids. The CDR3 bases are TGCGCCAGCAGCTGGCGACAGGGAACCTACAATGAGCAGTTCTTC. It specifies CASSWRQGTYNEQFF.

The chain is built from TRBV28 and TRBJ2-5; TRBD1 aligns across 9 bases. CDR1 and CDR2 (germline): MDHEN, SYDVKM. This CDR3 comprises 15 residues. V lost 5 bases, J lost 6 bases, and 10 bases stayed unmatched. The CDR3, as DNA: TGTGCCAGCAGTCCAAGCGGACAGGGGCAGAAGACCCAGTACTTC. Its translation: CASSPSGQGQKTQYF.

Only one count was recorded for this clone. The genes are TRBV14 and TRBJ2-3; tentative D call: TRBD1 (6 bases). The germline CDR1 and CDR2 sequences are SGHDN and FVKESK. V was trimmed by 0 bases and J by 8 bases, leaving 15 bases between them. The CDR3 is 15 residues long. This CDR3 reads CASSQDLGQPSTQYF. The DNA of the CDR3 is TGTGCCAGCAGCCAAGATCTAGGACAGCCTAGTACGCAGTATTTT.

V and J are TRBV27 and TRBJ1-6; D ambiguous. The CDR3 spans 17 residues. CDR1 and CDR2 from the germline V gene are MNHEY and SMNVEV (reference sequence). V gave up 6 bases and J gave up 0 bases, with 15 bases separating them. The CDR3 spells CASSPSSFPSYNSPLHF. For the CDR3, the DNA is TGTGCCAGCAGCCCCTCCTCGTTCCCCTCCTATAATTCACCCCTCCACTTT.

This chain joins TRBV10-3 and TRBJ1-6, with D tentatively TRBD1 (6 bases). V lost 6 bases, J lost 6 bases, and 15 bases lay in between. This CDR3 has 15 amino acids. CDR1 ENHRY and CDR2 SYGVKD come from the germline V gene. CDR3 DNA sequence: TGTGCCATCAGAGAAACAGGGTTTAGTAATTCACCCCTCCACTTT. Encoded protein: CAIRETGFSNSPLHF.

The rearrangement uses TRBV19 and TRBJ2-1; 10 bases are a match to TRBD2. Germline lookup yields CDR1 LNHDA and CDR2 SQIVND (reference sequence). The J segment lost 7 bases and the V segment lost 6 bases, leaving 3 bases of the junction unmatched. This CDR3 is built from 13 residues. Here the CDR3 DNA reads TGTGCCAGTAGCCAGCGGGGGGGGAATGAGCAGTTCTTC. It codes for CASSQRGGNEQFF.